A selection of T cell receptor beta chains follows, all from one sample in a study of radiotherapy plus CTLA-4 blockade in lung cancer. The repertoire was sequenced with immunoSEQ multiplex PCR; TCRdb's copy has only in-frame clones and lacks some. The table shows under 45,000 clones, with approximately 79% occurring only once. Sequenced here: peripheral blood, sampled from a patient treated with radiotherapy plus ipilimumab. The receptors were gathered from a human donor with non-small cell lung cancer that progressed on radiotherapy plus ipilimumab. The CDR3 runs from the conserved cysteine through the conserved F or W. Rows may omit the clone size; those that give it use once, few, many or a size class.

clone size	V gene	J gene	CDR3 protein
NA	TRBV6-1	TRBJ2-7	CASSEVTGSYYEQYF
NA	TRBV11-2	TRBJ2-3	CASSQTSGGADTQYF
once	TRBV9	TRBJ2-7	CASSATGSSYEQYF
NA	TRBV4-1	TRBJ1-3	CASSEQGLSRNTIYF
NA	TRBV11-2	TRBJ2-1	CASSWDYGEQFF
NA	TRBV7-2	TRBJ2-6	CASSPAGARASGANVLTF
NA	TRBV2	TRBJ2-5	CASYGGAGETQYF
NA	TRBV4-3	TRBJ1-3	CASSQDLQGISGNTIYF
NA	TRBV7-6	TRBJ1-1	CASGLSTDTEAFF
NA	TRBV6-5	TRBJ1-1	CASTKRGPEAFF
NA	TRBV7-9	TRBJ1-6	CASSLAQGQGSPLHF
NA	TRBV19	TRBJ2-2	CASSGGTGYFTGELFF
NA	TRBV4-1	TRBJ1-2	CASSLTIRSRGGYGYTF
NA	TRBV4-3	TRBJ2-7	CASSLGLAGSYEQYF
NA	TRBV7-3	TRBJ2-1	CASSPTGLAGGHEQFF
NA	TRBV5-1	TRBJ2-5	CASSSGGHLGETQYF
once	TRBV6-1	TRBJ2-7	CASSEALTGQTPWTTIEQYF
NA	TRBV10-3	TRBJ2-6	CAISESRGTSGANVLTF
NA	TRBV18	TRBJ1-5	CASSPPGGIAVQPQHF
NA	TRBV5-1	TRBJ2-3	CASSGLLAGGPDTQYF
NA	TRBV11-2	TRBJ2-7	CASSPGVFFAEQYF
NA	TRBV6-1	TRBJ1-5	CASSEIGGATQPQHF
NA	TRBV7-3	TRBJ2-5	CASNSGGPGETQYF
NA	TRBV20-1	TRBJ2-7	CSAYRAYEQYF
NA	TRBV16	NA	CASSQFVGGPLSYEQYF
NA	TRBV7-9	TRBJ1-1	CASSFGGPGGPNTEAFF
NA	TRBV21-1	TRBJ2-3	CASPLAGGTDTQYF
NA	TRBV11-2	TRBJ2-2	CASRAVRLAVGELFF
NA	TRBV7-3	TRBJ1-2	CASSCTIDPFTFRGEYGYTF
NA	TRBV2	TRBJ2-1	CASTRTSGGAREQFF
NA	TRBV5-5	TRBJ2-7	CASSLEQGQTYEQYF
NA	TRBV9	TRBJ2-2	CASSRITRGGFGELFF
NA	TRBV29-1	TRBJ2-5	CSVELAGALGETQYF